This T cell receptor (beta chain) was sequenced during a study of cytomegalovirus exposure and HLA in healthy donors. The PCR employed 60 Vbeta primers together with 13 Jbeta primers. Clones were read by immunoSEQ multiplex PCR, and TCRdb kept only the in-frame ones, dropping some. There are about 130,000 clones in the sample; 75% to 90% occur only once, and 1% lies in the top ten. This clone was observed a handful of times. The CDR3 length is 14 residues. Trimming pared 3 bases from V and 4 bases from J, leaving 13 bases between. Germline lookup yields CDR1 SGHTA and CDR2 FQGNSA. This TCR came from a man between 40 and 49 years old in good health and CMV-seronegative. Sequencing was done on a sample of PBMCs. V and J are TRBV7-2 and TRBJ2-7, with TRBD2 as a possible D gene (5 bases). The CDR3, as DNA: TGTGCCAGCAGCTTGGGCGGGCAGAATTACGAGCAGTACTTC. It is translated as CASSLGGQNYEQYF.